Sequencing of this T cell receptor beta chain was carried out in a study of technical replicates of blood from a handful of donors. Libraries were prepared by immunoSEQ multiplex PCR; TCRdb keeps only in-frame clonotypes and omits some of them. The repertoire includes approximately 89,000 clones, about 93% of them detected once, and around 0.4% sits in the top ten. This CDR3 is built from 13 residues. J lost 7 bases, V lost 8 bases, and 10 bases had no gene match. Germline V gene lookup returns CDR1 SGDLS and CDR2 YYNGEE. Sequencing was performed on T cells isolated from PBMCs. The chain employs TRBV9 and TRBJ2-7, with 9 bases lining up with TRBD1. The clonotype originates from a human donor in good health. CDR3 DNA: TGTGCCAGTACATCACAGGGGGCGGGTGAGCAGTACTTC. Translating it yields CASTSQGAGEQYF.